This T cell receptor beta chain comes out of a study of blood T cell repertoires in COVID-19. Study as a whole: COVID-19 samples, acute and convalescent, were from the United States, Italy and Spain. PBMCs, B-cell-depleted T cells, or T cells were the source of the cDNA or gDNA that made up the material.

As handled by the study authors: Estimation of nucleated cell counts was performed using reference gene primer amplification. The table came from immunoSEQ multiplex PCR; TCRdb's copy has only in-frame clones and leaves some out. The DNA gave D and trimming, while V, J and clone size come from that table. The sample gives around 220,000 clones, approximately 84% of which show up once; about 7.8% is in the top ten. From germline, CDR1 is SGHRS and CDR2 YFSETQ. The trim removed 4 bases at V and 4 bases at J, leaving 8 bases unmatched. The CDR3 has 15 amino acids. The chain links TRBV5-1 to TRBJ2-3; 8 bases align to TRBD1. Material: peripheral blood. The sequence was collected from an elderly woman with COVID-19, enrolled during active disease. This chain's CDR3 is CASSRGQGSPDTQYF. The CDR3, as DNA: TGCGCCAGCAGCCGAGGACAGGGCAGCCCAGATACGCAGTATTTT.